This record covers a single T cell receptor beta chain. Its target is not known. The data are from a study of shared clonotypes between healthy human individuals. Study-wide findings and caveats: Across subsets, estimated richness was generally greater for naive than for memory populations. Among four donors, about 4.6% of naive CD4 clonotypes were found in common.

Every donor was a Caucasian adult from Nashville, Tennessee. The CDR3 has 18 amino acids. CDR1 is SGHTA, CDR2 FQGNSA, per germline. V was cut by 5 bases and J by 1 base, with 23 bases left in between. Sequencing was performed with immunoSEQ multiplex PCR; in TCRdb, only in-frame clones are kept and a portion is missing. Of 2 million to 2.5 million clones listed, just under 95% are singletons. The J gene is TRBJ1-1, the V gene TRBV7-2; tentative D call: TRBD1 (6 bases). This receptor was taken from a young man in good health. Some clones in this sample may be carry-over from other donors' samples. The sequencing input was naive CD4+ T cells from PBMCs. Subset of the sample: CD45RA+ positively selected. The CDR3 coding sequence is TGTGCCAGCAGCCCCCACCAACAGGGCCCCTCGCCGAACACTGAAGCTTTCTTT. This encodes CASSPHQQGPSPNTEAFF.